These 10 T cell receptor beta chains came from one sample sequenced in a study of T-cell reconstitution after alpha-beta-depleted transplantation in children. Preparation of the TCRbeta library was carried out with unique molecular identifiers. TCRdb used MiXCR to reprocess the PCR reads, holding one entry per CDR3 protein. The repertoire includes about 490,000 distinct CDR3 sequences, approximately 10% of them detected once, and just over 2% sits in the top ten. This specimen was PBMCs, taken before TCRalphabeta/CD19-depleted stem cell transplant. The receptors were sampled from a child aged 2-15 years with inherited bone marrow failure, due to receive a stem cell transplant.

This clonotype was seen ten or more times. V usage is TRBV5-6 and J usage is TRBJ2-7; 9 bases line up with TRBD1. This CDR3 is 15 amino acids long. CDR1 SGHDT and CDR2 YYEEEE come from the germline V gene. Germline trimming cut 1 base from V and 4 bases from J; bases unmatched to any gene: 6. The CDR3 DNA reads TGTGCCAGCAGCTTGTCCGGACAGGGGCGTTACGAGCAGTACTTC. Translated, it gives CASSLSGQGRYEQYF.

In its sample, this clonotype was seen many times. V is TRBV20-1 and J is TRBJ2-2, with 16 bases matching TRBD2. Germline V gene data show CDR1 as DFQATT and CDR2 as SNEGSKA (reference sequence). V trimming: 6 bases; J trimming: 5 bases; junction bases outside the gene matches: 6. The CDR3 has 16 residues. The CDR3 protein is CSARGLAGGLTGELFF. CDR3 DNA: TGCAGTGCCCGGGGACTAGCGGGAGGGTTGACCGGGGAGCTGTTTTTT.

This clonotype was observed at least ten times. The chain is built from TRBV7-6 and TRBJ2-2; D not resolved. The germline V gene encodes CDR1 SGHVS and CDR2 FNYEAQ. V lost 2 bases and J 2 bases, leaving 12 bases between the germline ends. CDR3 length: 16 amino acids. CDR3 in amino acids: CASSLLYGPNTGELFF. The CDR3 DNA sequence: TGTGCCAGCAGCTTATTGTACGGTCCCAACACCGGGGAGCTGTTTTTT.

This clonotype was counted ten times or more. J is TRBJ2-2 and V is TRBV27; TRBD2 agrees at 14 bases. Germline lookup yields CDR1 MNHEY and CDR2 SMNVEV (reference sequence). This CDR3 has 16 residues. The V gene end was trimmed by 5 bases and the J gene end by 8 bases; junction bases not matched to a gene: 7. CDR3 in amino acids: CASSPGTSGRSGELFF. CDR3 DNA sequence: TGTGCCAGCAGTCCCGGGACTAGCGGGAGAAGTGGGGAGCTGTTTTTT.

V gene TRBV19 combines with J gene TRBJ2-7; perhaps D is TRBD1 or TRBD2 (5 bases each). Trimming shortened V by 6 bases and J by 2 bases, and 14 bases separated the two germline ends. CDR1 LNHDA and CDR2 SQIVND come from the germline V gene (reference sequence). The CDR3 contains 14 residues. CDR3 sequence reads: CASSDRGLPYEQYF. CDR3 DNA: TGTGCCAGTAGCGATCGGGGCCTACCCTACGAGCAGTACTTC. Supplemented by reference TRBV19 and TRBJ2-7, the full variable domain reads DGGITQSPKYLFRKEGQNVTLSCEQNLNHDAMYWYRQDPGQGLRLIYYSQIVNDFQKGDIAEGYSVSREKKESFPLTVTSAQKNPTAFYLCASSDRGLPYEQYFGPGTRLTVT.

There are many counts of this clonotype. The chain is built from TRBV12-3 or TRBV12-4 and TRBJ2-7, with 7 positions matching TRBD1. The V gene end was trimmed by 5 bases and the J gene end by 4 bases; junction bases not matched to a gene: 8. There are 14 residues in the CDR3. The CDR3 region is CASSPPGQHYEQYF. Written as DNA, the CDR3 is TGTGCCAGCAGTCCCCCGGGACAGCATTACGAGCAGTACTTC.

At least ten counts were recorded for this clonotype. The genes are TRBV4-3 and TRBJ1-2; possible D gene TRBD1, 6 bases. Trimming took 5 bases from V and 3 from J, leaving 19 bases between them. The CDR3 loop spans 16 amino acids. Germline V gene lookup returns CDR1 LGHNA and CDR2 YSLEER. Here the CDR3 reads CASSYDSGGEYYGYTF. The CDR3 DNA sequence: TGCGCCAGCAGCTATGATTCGGGGGGCGAGTACTATGGCTACACCTTC.

In this sample, this clonotype turned up many times. The chain carries TRBV4-1 and TRBJ2-1; TRBD2 might be the D (6 bases). The V gene lost 3 bases and the J gene lost 3 bases, with 15 bases spanning the gap. The CDR3 has 16 residues. Germline V gene data show CDR1 as MGHRA and CDR2 as YSYEKL. The DNA for the CDR3 is TGCGCCAGCAGCCAGATGGCCGGGACTTTCTACAATGAGCAGTTCTTC. This sequence encodes CASSQMAGTFYNEQFF.

The chain uses TRBV3-1 and TRBJ2-7; D not certain. Deletions cut 1 base from V and 2 bases from J, with 6 bases between. The CDR3 spans 13 residues. Germline CDR1 LGHDT, CDR2 YNNKEL (reference sequence). DNA for the CDR3: TGTGCCAGCAGCCAAGTTATCCCCTACGAGCAGTACTTC. Translation: CASSQVIPYEQYF.

This clonotype was found many times. V and J are TRBV20-1 and TRBJ1-6; 7 bases are a match to TRBD1. This CDR3 is built from 13 residues. The V gene's germline CDR1 is DFQATT and CDR2 SNEGSKA (reference sequence). DNA of the CDR3: TGCAGAGAGCGACAGGGCCATAATTCACCCCTCCACTTT. Its translation is CRERQGHNSPLHF.